What follows is one T cell receptor (beta chain) and its context. One end of the junction fails to match germline, which may point to a read error. The data derive from a study of molecular identifiers for immune sequencing clone quantification. This CDR3 region has 14 residues. The V gene's germline CDR1 is SEHNR and CDR2 FQNEAQ (reference sequence). TCRdb reprocessed the PCR reads via MiXCR and lists one record per CDR3 protein. The sample lists 490,000 or so distinct CDR3 sequences; about a fifth were seen once. The V gene is TRBV7-9, the J gene TRBJ2-7; 11 bases are a match to TRBD2. This TCR was recovered from a human donor in good health. Some libraries in this study had Jurkat cell RNA spiked in. The sample was naive CD8+ T cells from blood, with Jurkat cell RNA spiked in. Subset noted: FACS-sorted CD8+CD4-CCR7+CD45RA+ naive T cells. CDR3 sequence (DNA): TGTGTCAGCAGCTTAGCGGGGGGGGGAAACGAGCAGTACTTC. As protein: CVSSLAGGGNEQYF. The full variable domain, with the rest looked up from reference TRBV7-9 and TRBJ2-7, is DTGVSQNPRHKITKRGQNVTFRCDPISEHNRLYWYRQTLGQGPEFLTYFQNEAQLEKSRLLSDRFSAERPKGSFSTLEIQRTEQGDSAMYLCVSSLAGGGNEQYFGPGTRLTVT.